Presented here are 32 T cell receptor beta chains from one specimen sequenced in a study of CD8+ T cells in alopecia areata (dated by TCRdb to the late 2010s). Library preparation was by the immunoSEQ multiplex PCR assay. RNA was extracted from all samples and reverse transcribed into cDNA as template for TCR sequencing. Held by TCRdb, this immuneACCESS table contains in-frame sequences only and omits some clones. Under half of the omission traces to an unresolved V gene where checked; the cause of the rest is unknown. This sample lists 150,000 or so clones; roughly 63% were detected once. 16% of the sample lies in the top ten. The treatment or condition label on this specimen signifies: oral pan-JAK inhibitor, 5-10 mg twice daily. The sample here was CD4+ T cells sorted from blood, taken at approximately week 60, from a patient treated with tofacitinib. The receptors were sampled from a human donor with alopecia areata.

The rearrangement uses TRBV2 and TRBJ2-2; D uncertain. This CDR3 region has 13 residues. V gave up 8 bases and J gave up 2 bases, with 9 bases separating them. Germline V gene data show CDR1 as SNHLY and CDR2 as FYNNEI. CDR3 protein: CASPDVNTGELFF. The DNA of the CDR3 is TGTGCCAGCCCCGACGTAAACACCGGGGAGCTGTTTTTT. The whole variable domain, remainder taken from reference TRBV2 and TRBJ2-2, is EPEVTQTPSHQVTQMGQEVILRCVPISNHLYFYWYRQILGQKVEFLVSFYNNEISEKSEIFDDQFSVERPDGSNFTLKIRSTKLEDSAMYFCASPDVNTGELFFGEGSRLTVL.

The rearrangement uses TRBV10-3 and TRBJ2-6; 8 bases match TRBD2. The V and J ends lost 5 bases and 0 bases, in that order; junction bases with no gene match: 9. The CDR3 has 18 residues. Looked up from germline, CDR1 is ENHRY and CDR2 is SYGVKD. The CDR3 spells CAISPSSGSNSGANVLTF. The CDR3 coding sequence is TGTGCCATCAGTCCCTCTAGCGGGTCTAACTCTGGGGCCAACGTCCTGACTTTC.

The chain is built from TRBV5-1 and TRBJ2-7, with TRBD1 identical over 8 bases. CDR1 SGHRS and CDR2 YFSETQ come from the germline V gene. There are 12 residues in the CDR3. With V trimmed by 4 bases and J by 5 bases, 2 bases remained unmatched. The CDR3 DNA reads TGCGCCAGCAGCAAGACAGGGGACGAGCAGTACTTC. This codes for CASSKTGDEQYF.

CDR3 sequence: CASSFGASNYGYTF. The CDR3 bases are TGTGCCAGCAGTTTTGGCGCCAGCAACTATGGCTACACCTTC. The J gene is TRBJ1-2, the V gene TRBV27; D is unresolved. The CDR3 runs to 14 residues. Germline values: CDR1 MNHEY, CDR2 SMNVEV (reference sequence). Trimming removed 3 bases from V and 2 bases from J, with 10 bases in between.

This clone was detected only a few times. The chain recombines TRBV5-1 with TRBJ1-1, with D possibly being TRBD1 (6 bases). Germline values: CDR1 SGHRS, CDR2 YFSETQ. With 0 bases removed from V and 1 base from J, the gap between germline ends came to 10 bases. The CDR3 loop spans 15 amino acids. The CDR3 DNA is TGCGCCAGCAGCTTGGTGGCAGGGGCGAACACTGAAGCTTTCTTT. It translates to CASSLVAGANTEAFF.

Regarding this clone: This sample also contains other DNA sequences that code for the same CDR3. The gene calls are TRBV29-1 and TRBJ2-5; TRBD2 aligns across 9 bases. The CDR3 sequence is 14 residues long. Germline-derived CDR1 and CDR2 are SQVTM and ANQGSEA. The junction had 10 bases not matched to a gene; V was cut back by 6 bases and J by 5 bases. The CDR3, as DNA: TGCAGCGTCGACGCTAGCGGGGTGCAGGAGACCCAGTACTTC. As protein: CSVDASGVQETQYF.

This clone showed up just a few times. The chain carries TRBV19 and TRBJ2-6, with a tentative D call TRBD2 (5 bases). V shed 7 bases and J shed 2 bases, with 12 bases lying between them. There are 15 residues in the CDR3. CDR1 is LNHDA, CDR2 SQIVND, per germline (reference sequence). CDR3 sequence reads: CASTPGRAGANVLTF. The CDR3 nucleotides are TGTGCCAGTACGCCGGGGAGAGCTGGGGCCAACGTCCTGACTTTC.

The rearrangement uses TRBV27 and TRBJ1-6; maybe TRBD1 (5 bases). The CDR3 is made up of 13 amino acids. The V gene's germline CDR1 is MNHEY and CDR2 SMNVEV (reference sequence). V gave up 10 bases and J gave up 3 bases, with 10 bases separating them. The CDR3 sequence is CATGGVYNSPLHF. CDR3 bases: TGTGCCACCGGGGGGGTCTATAATTCACCCCTCCACTTT.

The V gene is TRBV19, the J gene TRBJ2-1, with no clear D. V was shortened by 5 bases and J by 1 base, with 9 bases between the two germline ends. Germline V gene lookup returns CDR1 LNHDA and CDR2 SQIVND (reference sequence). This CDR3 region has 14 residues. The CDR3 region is CASSPRASYNEQFF. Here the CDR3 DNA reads TGTGCCAGTAGTCCTAGAGCGTCCTACAATGAGCAGTTCTTC.

CDR3 region: CAWSPQGRDTGELFF. DNA for the CDR3: TGTGCCTGGAGCCCCCAGGGCAGGGACACCGGGGAGCTGTTTTTT. The chain recombines TRBV30 with TRBJ2-2, with D perhaps matching TRBD1 (5 bases). The ends were cut back, 3 bases at V and 3 bases at J, with 14 bases in the middle. This CDR3 spans 15 amino acids. Germline CDR1 GTSNPN, CDR2 SVGIG (reference sequence).

The CDR3: CASSHERKIRNTEAFF. DNA for the CDR3: TGCGCCAGCAGCCACGAAAGGAAAATCCGGAACACTGAAGCTTTCTTT. The rearrangement joins TRBV4-1 to TRBJ1-1; D is undetermined. This CDR3 has 16 residues. Germline assignment: CDR1 MGHRA and CDR2 YSYEKL. The V gene lost 3 bases and the J gene lost 1 base, with 15 bases spanning the gap.

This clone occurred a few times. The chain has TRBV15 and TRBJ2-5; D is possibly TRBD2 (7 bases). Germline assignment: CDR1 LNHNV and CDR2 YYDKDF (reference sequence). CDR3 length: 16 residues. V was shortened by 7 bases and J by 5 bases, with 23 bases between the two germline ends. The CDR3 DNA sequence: TGTGCCACCACGCCATATGGCGGGGGCCCCGGTGAGACCCAGTACTTC. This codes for CATTPYGGGPGETQYF.

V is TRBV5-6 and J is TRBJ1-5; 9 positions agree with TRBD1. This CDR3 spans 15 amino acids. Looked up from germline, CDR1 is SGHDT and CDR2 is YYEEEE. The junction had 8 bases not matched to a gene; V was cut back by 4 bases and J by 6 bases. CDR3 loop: CASSNGQGKGQPQHF. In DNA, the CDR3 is TGTGCCAGCAGCAACGGACAGGGGAAAGGTCAGCCCCAGCATTTT.

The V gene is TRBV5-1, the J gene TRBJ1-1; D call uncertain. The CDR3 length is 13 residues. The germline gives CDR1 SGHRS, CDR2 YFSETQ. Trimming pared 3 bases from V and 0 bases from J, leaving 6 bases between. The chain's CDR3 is CASSSLVNTEAFF. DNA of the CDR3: TGCGCCAGCAGCTCATTAGTGAACACTGAAGCTTTCTTT. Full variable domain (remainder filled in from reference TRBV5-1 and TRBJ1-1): KAGVTQTPRYLIKTRGQQVTLSCSPISGHRSVSWYQQTPGQGLQFLFEYFSETQRNKGNFPGRFSGRQFSNSRSEMNVSTLELGDSALYLCASSSLVNTEAFFGQGTRLTVV.

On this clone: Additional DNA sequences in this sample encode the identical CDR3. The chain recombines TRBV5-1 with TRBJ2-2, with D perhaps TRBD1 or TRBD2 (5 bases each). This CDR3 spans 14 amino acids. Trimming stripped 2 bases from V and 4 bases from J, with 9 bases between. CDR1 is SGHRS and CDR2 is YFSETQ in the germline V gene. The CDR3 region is CASSFEGRTGELFF. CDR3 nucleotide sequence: TGCGCCAGCAGCTTCGAGGGGCGCACCGGGGAGCTGTTTTTT.

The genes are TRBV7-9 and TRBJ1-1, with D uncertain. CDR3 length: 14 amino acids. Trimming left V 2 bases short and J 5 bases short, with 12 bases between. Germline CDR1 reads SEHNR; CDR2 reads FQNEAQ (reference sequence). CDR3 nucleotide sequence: TGTGCCAGCAGCTTATCAGGTACGAGGACTGAAGCTTTCTTT. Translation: CASSLSGTRTEAFF.

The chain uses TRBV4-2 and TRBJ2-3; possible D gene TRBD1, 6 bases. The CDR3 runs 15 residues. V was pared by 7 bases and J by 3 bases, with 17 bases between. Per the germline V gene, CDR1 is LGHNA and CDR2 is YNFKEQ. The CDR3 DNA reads TGTGCCAGCAAACCATCGGGACACGTTACAGATACGCAGTATTTT. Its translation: CASKPSGHVTDTQYF.

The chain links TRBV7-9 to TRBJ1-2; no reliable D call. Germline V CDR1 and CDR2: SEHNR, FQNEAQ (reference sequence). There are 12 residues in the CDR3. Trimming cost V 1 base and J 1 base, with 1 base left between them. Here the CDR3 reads CASSLVNYGYTF. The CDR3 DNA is TGTGCCAGCAGCTTAGTTAACTATGGCTACACCTTC.

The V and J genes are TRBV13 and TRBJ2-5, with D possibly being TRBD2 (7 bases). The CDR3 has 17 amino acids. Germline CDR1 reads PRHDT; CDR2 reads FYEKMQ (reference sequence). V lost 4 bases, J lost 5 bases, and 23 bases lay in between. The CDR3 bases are TGTGCCAGCAGCTACAGCCCCCGGGGGGCGGGGGAGGAGACCCAGTACTTC. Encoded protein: CASSYSPRGAGEETQYF.

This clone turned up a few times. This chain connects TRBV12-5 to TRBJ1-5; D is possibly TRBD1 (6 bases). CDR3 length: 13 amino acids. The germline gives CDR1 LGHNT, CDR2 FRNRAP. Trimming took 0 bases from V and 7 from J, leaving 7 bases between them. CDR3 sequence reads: CASGLVQGQPQHF. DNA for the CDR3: TGTGCTAGTGGTTTGGTACAGGGCCAGCCCCAGCATTTT.

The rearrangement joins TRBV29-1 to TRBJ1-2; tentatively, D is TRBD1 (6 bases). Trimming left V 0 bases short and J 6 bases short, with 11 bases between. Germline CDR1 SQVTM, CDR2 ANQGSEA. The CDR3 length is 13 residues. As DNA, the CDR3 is TGCAGCGTTGAAGAGAACAGGGCGCATGGCTACACCTTC. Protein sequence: CSVEENRAHGYTF.

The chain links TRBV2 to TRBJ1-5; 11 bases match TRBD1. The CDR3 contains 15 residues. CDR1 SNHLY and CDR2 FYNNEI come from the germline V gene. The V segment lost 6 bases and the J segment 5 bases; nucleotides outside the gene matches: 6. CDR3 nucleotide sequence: TGTGCCAGCAGGGGGGACAGGGGGGTTCATCAGCCCCAGCATTTT. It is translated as CASRGDRGVHQPQHF.

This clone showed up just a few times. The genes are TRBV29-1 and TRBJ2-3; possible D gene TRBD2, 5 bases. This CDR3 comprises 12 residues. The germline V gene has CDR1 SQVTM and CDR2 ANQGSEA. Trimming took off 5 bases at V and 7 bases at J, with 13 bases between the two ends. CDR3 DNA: TGCAGCGTTAATTCTAACGGGAATACGCAGTATTTT. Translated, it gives CSVNSNGNTQYF.

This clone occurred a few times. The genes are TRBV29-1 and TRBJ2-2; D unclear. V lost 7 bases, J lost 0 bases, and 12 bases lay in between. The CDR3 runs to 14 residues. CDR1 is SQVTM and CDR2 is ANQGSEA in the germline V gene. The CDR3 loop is CSASVQSNTGELFF. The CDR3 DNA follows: TGCAGCGCCTCCGTTCAGTCGAACACCGGGGAGCTGTTTTTT.

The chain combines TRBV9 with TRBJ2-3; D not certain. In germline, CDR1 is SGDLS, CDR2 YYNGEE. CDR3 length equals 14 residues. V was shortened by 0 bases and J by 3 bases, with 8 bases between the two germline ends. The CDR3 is CASSVVATTDTQYF. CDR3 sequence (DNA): TGTGCCAGCAGCGTAGTGGCGACTACAGATACGCAGTATTTT. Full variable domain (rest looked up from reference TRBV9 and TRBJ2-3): DSGVTQTPKHLITATGQRVTLRCSPRSGDLSVYWYQQSLDQGLQFLIQYYNGEERAKGNILERFSAQQFPDLHSELNLSSLELGDSALYFCASSVVATTDTQYFGPGTRLTVL.

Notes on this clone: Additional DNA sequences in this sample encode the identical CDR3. CDR3 in amino acids: CSVGTGNQPQHF. CDR3 DNA: TGCAGCGTTGGGACAGGGAATCAGCCCCAGCATTTT. The J gene is TRBJ1-5, the V gene TRBV29-1; 8 bases fit TRBD1. Germline V lookup: CDR1 SQVTM, CDR2 ANQGSEA. V dropped 4 bases and J dropped 4; count of bases not matched to a gene: 0. This CDR3 spans 12 amino acids.

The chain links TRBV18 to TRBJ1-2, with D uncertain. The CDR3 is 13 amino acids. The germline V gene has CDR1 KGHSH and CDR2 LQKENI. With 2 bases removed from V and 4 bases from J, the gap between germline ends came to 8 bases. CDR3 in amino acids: CASSPEGSYGYTF. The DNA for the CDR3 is TGTGCCAGCTCACCAGAGGGTTCCTATGGCTACACCTTC.

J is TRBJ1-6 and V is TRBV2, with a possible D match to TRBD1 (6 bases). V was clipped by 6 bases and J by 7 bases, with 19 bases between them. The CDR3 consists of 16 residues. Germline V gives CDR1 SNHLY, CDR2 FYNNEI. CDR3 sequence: CASRAQGMGMNSPLHF. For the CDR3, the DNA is TGTGCCAGCAGGGCACAGGGTATGGGTATGAATTCACCCCTCCACTTT.

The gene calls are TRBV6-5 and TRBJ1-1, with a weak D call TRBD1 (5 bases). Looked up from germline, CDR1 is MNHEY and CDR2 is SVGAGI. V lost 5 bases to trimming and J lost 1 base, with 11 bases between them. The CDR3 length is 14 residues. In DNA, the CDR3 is TGTGCCAGCAGTCGACAGAGGGGGAACACTGAAGCTTTCTTT. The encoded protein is CASSRQRGNTEAFF.

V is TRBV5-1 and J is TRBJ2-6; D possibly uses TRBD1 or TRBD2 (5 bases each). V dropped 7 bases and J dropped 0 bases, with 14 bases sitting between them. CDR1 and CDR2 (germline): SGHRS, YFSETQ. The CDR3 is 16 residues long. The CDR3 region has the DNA TGCGCCAGCGGCCCGGGACCTCCCTCTGGGGCCAACGTCCTGACTTTC. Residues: CASGPGPPSGANVLTF. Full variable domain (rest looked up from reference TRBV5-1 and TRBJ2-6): KAGVTQTPRYLIKTRGQQVTLSCSPISGHRSVSWYQQTPGQGLQFLFEYFSETQRNKGNFPGRFSGRQFSNSRSEMNVSTLELGDSALYLCASGPGPPSGANVLTFGAGSRLTVL.

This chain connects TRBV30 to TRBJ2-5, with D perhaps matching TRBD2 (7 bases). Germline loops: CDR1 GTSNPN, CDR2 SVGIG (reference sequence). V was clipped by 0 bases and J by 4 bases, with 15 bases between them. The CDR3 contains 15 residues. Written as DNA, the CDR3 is TGTGCCTGGAGTGTGTTACGGGGGGCGAGAGAGACCCAGTACTTC. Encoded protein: CAWSVLRGARETQYF.

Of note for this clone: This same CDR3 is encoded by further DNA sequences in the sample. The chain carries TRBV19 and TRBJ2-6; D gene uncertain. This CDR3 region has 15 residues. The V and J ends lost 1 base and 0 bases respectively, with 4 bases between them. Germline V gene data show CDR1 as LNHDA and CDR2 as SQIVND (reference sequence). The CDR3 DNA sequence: TGTGCCAGTAGTATAGCTGCCTCTGGGGCCAACGTCCTGACTTTC. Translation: CASSIAASGANVLTF.